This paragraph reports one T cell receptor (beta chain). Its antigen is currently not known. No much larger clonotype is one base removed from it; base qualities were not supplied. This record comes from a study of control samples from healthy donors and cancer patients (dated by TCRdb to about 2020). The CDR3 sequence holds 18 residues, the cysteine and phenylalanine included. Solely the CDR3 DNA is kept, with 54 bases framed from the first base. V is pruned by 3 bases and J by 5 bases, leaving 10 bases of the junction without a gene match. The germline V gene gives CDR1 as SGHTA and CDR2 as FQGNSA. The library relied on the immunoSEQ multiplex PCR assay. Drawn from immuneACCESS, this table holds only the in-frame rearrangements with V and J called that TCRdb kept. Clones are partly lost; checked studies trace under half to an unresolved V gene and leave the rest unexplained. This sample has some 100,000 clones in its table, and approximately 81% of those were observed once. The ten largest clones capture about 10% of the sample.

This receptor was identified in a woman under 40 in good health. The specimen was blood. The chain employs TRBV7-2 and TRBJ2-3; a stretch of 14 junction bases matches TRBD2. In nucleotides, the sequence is TGTGCCAGCAGCTTGAAATCCCCGGGACTAGCGGGGGTAGATACGCAGTATTTT. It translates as CASSLKSPGLAGVDTQYF.